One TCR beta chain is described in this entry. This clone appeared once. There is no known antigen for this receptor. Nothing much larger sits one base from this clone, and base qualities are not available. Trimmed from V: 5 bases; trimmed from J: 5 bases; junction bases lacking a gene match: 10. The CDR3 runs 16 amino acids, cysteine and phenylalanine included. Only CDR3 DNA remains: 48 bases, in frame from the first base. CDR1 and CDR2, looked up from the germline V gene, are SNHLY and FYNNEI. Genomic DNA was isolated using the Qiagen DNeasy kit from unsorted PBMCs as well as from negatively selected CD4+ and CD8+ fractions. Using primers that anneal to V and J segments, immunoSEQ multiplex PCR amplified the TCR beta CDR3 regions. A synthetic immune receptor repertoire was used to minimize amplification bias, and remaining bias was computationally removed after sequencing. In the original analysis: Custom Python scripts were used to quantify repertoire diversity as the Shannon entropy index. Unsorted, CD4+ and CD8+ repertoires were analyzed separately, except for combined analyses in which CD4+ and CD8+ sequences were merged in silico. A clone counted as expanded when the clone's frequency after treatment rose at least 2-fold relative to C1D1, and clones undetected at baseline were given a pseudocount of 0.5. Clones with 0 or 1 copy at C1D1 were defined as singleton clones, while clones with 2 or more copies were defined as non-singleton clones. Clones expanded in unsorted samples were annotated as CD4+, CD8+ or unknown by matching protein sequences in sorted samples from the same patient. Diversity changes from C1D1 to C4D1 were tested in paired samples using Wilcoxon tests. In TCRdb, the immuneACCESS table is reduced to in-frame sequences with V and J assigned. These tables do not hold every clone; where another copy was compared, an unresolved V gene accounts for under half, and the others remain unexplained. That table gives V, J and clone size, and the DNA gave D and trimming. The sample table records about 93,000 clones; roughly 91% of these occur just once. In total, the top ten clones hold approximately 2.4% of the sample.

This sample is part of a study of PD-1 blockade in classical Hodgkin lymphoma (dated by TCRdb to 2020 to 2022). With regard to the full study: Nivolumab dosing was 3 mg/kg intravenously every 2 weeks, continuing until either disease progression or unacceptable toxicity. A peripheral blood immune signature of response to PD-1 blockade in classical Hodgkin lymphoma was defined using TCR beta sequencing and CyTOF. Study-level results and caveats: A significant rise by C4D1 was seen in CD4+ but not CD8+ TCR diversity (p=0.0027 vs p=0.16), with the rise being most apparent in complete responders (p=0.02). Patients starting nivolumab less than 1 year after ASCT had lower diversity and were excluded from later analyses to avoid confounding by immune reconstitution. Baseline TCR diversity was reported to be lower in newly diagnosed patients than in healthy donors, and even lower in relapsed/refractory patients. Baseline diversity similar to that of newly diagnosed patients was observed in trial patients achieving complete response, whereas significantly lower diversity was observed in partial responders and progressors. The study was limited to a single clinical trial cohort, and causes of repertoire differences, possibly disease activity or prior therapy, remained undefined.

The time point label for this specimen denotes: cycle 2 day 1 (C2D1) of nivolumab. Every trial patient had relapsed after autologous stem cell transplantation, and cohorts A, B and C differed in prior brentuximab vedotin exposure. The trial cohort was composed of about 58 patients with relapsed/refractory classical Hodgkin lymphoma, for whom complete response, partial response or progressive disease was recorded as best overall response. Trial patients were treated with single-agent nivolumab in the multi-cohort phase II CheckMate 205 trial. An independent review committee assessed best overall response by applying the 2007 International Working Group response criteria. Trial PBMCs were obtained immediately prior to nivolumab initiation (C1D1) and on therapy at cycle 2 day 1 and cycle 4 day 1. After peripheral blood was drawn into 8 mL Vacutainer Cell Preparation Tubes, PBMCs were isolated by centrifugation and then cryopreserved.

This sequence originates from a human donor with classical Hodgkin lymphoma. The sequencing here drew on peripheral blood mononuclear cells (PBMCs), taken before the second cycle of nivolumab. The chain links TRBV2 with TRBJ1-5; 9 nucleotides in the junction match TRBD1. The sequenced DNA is TGTGCCAGCAGTCCGGACAGGGGATTAGAATATCAGCCCCAGCATTTT. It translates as CASSPDRGLEYQPQHF.